Presented here are 23 T cell receptor beta chains from one specimen sequenced in a study of blood T cell repertoires in COVID-19. Libraries were prepared by immunoSEQ multiplex PCR; TCRdb keeps only in-frame clonotypes and omits some of them. The table includes roughly 250,000 clones, about 80% detected once. Sequencing used peripheral blood. All receptors come from a person aged 65 to 85 with COVID-19, enrolled during active disease.

This chain connects TRBV15 to TRBJ1-2; TRBD1 aligns across 7 bases. The CDR3 extends over 13 amino acids. The junction had 2 bases not matched to a gene; V was cut back by 4 bases and J by 3 bases. The V gene's germline CDR1 is LNHNV and CDR2 YYDKDF (reference sequence). The CDR3 here is CATSTQGDYGYTF. The CDR3 DNA reads TGTGCCACCAGCACCCAGGGGGACTATGGCTACACCTTC.

This chain links TRBV28 with TRBJ1-1; 11 bases match TRBD1. Unmatched junction bases numbered 8, after V lost 7 bases and J lost 7 bases. CDR1 and CDR2 from the germline V gene are MDHEN and SYDVKM. This CDR3 region has 14 residues. CDR3 nucleotides: TGTGCCAGCATACGGACAGGGGGCGTGGGTGAAGCTTTCTTT. This gives the protein CASIRTGGVGEAFF.

The chain combines TRBV4-1 with TRBJ2-3, with a possible D match to TRBD2 (6 bases). Germline V gene sequence: CDR1 MGHRA, CDR2 YSYEKL. The CDR3 runs to 15 residues. With 3 bases removed from V and 4 bases from J, the gap between germline ends came to 14 bases. In nucleotides, the CDR3 is TGCGCCAGCAGCCAGTCCGGGACTTTCGCAGATACGCAGTATTTT. It codes for CASSQSGTFADTQYF.

The rearrangement joins TRBV24-1 to TRBJ1-2; D uncertain. CDR1 and CDR2 (germline): KGHDR, SFDVKD. The V gene lost 5 bases and the J gene lost 4 bases, with 7 bases spanning the gap. This CDR3 has 12 amino acids. CDR3 amino acids: CATSVGSYGYTF. The CDR3 nucleotides read TGTGCCACCAGTGTTGGCTCCTATGGCTACACCTTC.

The chain combines TRBV7-2 with TRBJ2-5, with TRBD1 matching over 7 bases. J was trimmed by 5 bases and V by 5 bases; bases with no gene match: 8. Germline V gene data show CDR1 as SGHTA and CDR2 as FQGNSA. This CDR3 comprises 14 residues. The CDR3 region is CASSRTGVLETQYF. The DNA for the CDR3 is TGTGCCAGCAGCCGGACAGGAGTTTTGGAGACCCAGTACTTC.

As regards this clone: The identical CDR3 is also encoded by other nucleotide sequences in the sample. The chain recombines TRBV12-3 or TRBV12-4 with TRBJ1-1; D ambiguous. The CDR3 is made up of 13 amino acids. V shed 3 bases and J shed 1 base, with 6 bases lying between them. The CDR3 spells CASSFGGNTEAFF. In nucleotides, the CDR3 is TGTGCCAGCAGTTTTGGAGGGAACACTGAAGCTTTCTTT.

CDR3 loop: CASSFLAGVADTQYF. The CDR3 nucleotides read TGTGCCAGCAGCTTCTTAGCGGGGGTAGCAGATACGCAGTATTTT. The chain has TRBV5-5 and TRBJ2-3; TRBD2 matches at 9 bases. This CDR3 contains 15 residues. The V and J ends lost 2 bases and 4 bases, in that order; junction bases with no gene match: 5. CDR1 SGHKS and CDR2 YYEKEE come from the germline V gene (reference sequence).

The chain uses TRBV28 and TRBJ1-2, with D uncertain. The CDR3 runs 13 residues. The ends were cut back, 2 bases at V and 5 bases at J, with 9 bases in the middle. Germline values: CDR1 MDHEN, CDR2 SYDVKM. The chain's CDR3 is CASSLMQVYGYTF. The CDR3 bases are TGTGCCAGCAGTTTAATGCAGGTTTATGGCTACACCTTC.

V and J are TRBV4-1 and TRBJ1-3, with 7 bases lining up with TRBD1. CDR3 size: 15 residues. Germline V gene data show CDR1 as MGHRA and CDR2 as YSYEKL. J lost 2 bases, V lost 4 bases, and 5 bases had no gene match. The CDR3 coding sequence is TGCGCCAGCAGCCGAGAAGGGACAGCTGGAAACACCATATATTTT. Its protein product is CASSREGTAGNTIYF.

This clone has a single count. This sequence joins TRBV28 and TRBJ1-4, with D uncertain. The germline V gene has CDR1 MDHEN and CDR2 SYDVKM. V was trimmed by 6 bases and J by 0 bases, leaving 11 bases between them. The CDR3 runs to 15 residues. CDR3 region: CASRSVASTNEKLFF. CDR3 DNA sequence: TGTGCCAGCAGGTCCGTGGCCTCAACTAATGAAAAACTGTTTTTT.

Worth noting for this clone: A junction end diverges from the germline sequence, so it may reflect a read error. This chain uses TRBV5-3 with TRBJ2-1; a weak D match, TRBD2 (5 bases). TRBV5-3 is labeled an ORF, and its function is uncertain. This CDR3 has 10 amino acids. The CDR3 DNA reads as TGTGCCAGAAGCCCCGGGATACCGGTCTTC. The encoded protein is CARSPGIPVF.

The gene calls are TRBV15 and TRBJ2-7; D remains ambiguous. The CDR3 totals 14 residues. Looked up from germline, CDR1 is LNHNV and CDR2 is YYDKDF (reference sequence). The V end was cut by 1 base, the J end by 3 bases, with 10 bases between. The CDR3 sequence: CATSRGRLDYEQYF. As DNA, the CDR3 is TGTGCCACCAGCAGAGGTAGACTCGACTACGAGCAGTACTTC.

The CDR3 region has the DNA TGTGCCAGCAGCTTAATAGCAGCGGGGGCAAGGGAGACCCAGTACTTC. This gives the protein CASSLIAAGARETQYF. V and J are TRBV7-2 and TRBJ2-5; 8 bases match TRBD2. CDR1 and CDR2 from the germline V gene are SGHTA and FQGNSA. This CDR3 has 16 amino acids. With 2 bases clipped from V and 5 bases from J, the junction kept 10 bases outside the gene matches.

This sequence joins TRBV19 and TRBJ2-1; unclear D gene. This CDR3 is built from 12 residues. Germline CDR1 is LNHDA and CDR2 is SQIVND (reference sequence). V was pared by 5 bases and J by 5 bases, with 7 bases between. The CDR3 sequence is CASSARDNEQFF. The CDR3 region has the DNA TGTGCCAGTAGTGCCCGGGACAATGAGCAGTTCTTC. The full variable domain, its missing parts supplied by reference TRBV19 and TRBJ2-1, is DGGITQSPKYLFRKEGQNVTLSCEQNLNHDAMYWYRQDPGQGLRLIYYSQIVNDFQKGDIAEGYSVSREKKESFPLTVTSAQKNPTAFYLCASSARDNEQFFGPGTRLTVL.

This sequence joins TRBV19 and TRBJ1-4, with D unresolved. Germline CDR1 reads LNHDA; CDR2 reads SQIVND (reference sequence). Trimming shortened V by 2 bases and J by 5 bases, and 9 bases separated the two germline ends. There are 14 residues in the CDR3. The CDR3 coding sequence is TGTGCCAGTAGTATACAGGCTCGCAATGAAAAACTGTTTTTT. Its protein is CASSIQARNEKLFF.

CDR3 amino acids: CASSAWSKDTQYF. The CDR3 bases are TGTGCCAGCAGTGCTTGGAGTAAGGATACGCAGTATTTT. The chain has TRBV25-1 and TRBJ2-3, with D uncertain. CDR1 is MGHDK and CDR2 is SYGVNS in the germline V gene. Trimming stripped 4 bases from V and 6 bases from J, with 11 bases between. The length of the CDR3 is 13 residues.

This chain joins TRBV6-2 or TRBV6-3 and TRBJ2-3, with 9 nucleotides matching TRBD2. Unmatched junction bases numbered 6, after V lost 5 bases and J lost 6 bases. Germline V gene data show CDR1 as MNHEY and CDR2 as SVGEGT. The CDR3 length is 14 residues. The CDR3 DNA is TGTGCCAGCAGTACAGCGGGGGGCCGGGATACGCAGTATTTT. Its translation is CASSTAGGRDTQYF.

As DNA, the CDR3 is TGTGCCAGCAGCTTAGGAGGAGGGACAGGGACCAACTATGGCTACACCTTC. Its translation: CASSLGGGTGTNYGYTF. J is TRBJ1-2 and V is TRBV7-9; 9 bases match TRBD1. Germline loops: CDR1 SEHNR, CDR2 FQNEAQ (reference sequence). CDR3 length equals 17 residues. The junction had 8 bases not matched to a gene; V was cut back by 1 base and J by 2 bases.

This clone was counted only a few times. The chain recombines TRBV6-5 with TRBJ1-1; D remains unclear. V lost 2 bases and J lost 8, with 21 bases in between. This CDR3 contains 16 residues. In germline, CDR1 is MNHEY, CDR2 SVGAGI. For the CDR3, the DNA is TGTGCCAGCAGTTACGGTATAGGTCGACTCCCAATGGAAGCTTTCTTT. Protein sequence: CASSYGIGRLPMEAFF.

The V call is TRBV25-1, the J call TRBJ1-1, with a possible D match to TRBD1 (6 bases). The CDR3 spans 13 residues. Trimming removed 6 bases from V and 2 bases from J, with 10 bases in between. Per the germline V gene, CDR1 is MGHDK and CDR2 is SYGVNS. The CDR3 DNA reads TGTGCCAGCAGGACGGACAGAAACACTGAAGCTTTCTTT. Protein: CASRTDRNTEAFF.

This clone was detected only a few times. The J gene is TRBJ2-3, the V gene TRBV13; 8 positions agree with TRBD2. The CDR3 consists of 16 residues. The trim removed 0 bases at V and 1 base at J, leaving 3 bases unmatched. Germline CDR1 is PRHDT and CDR2 is FYEKMQ (reference sequence). The CDR3 DNA is TGTGCCAGCAGCTTAGGCCGGGGGGGAGGCACAGATACGCAGTATTTT. Amino acids: CASSLGRGGGTDTQYF.

This clone was detected only once. CDR3 in amino acids: CASSVTSGRNQPQHF. CDR3 DNA: TGTGCCAGCAGTGTCACTTCAGGGCGCAATCAGCCCCAGCATTTT. The rearrangement links TRBV6-6 to TRBJ1-5; possibly TRBD1 for D (5 bases). CDR3 length: 15 amino acids. Germline V CDR1 and CDR2: MNHNY, SVGAGI (reference sequence). Between the trimmed V and J ends, which lost 5 bases and 2 bases, there was a span of 13 bases.

A few counts support this clone. This chain joins TRBV5-1 and TRBJ2-6; maybe TRBD1 (6 bases). The V end lost 1 base, the J end lost 1 base, and 18 bases lay between the germline ends. This CDR3 region has 19 residues. Germline assignment: CDR1 SGHRS and CDR2 YFSETQ. In DNA, the CDR3 is TGCGCCAGCAGCTTGAGTGTGGGCAGGGGCCGATCTGGGGCCAACGTCCTGACTTTC. It codes for CASSLSVGRGRSGANVLTF.